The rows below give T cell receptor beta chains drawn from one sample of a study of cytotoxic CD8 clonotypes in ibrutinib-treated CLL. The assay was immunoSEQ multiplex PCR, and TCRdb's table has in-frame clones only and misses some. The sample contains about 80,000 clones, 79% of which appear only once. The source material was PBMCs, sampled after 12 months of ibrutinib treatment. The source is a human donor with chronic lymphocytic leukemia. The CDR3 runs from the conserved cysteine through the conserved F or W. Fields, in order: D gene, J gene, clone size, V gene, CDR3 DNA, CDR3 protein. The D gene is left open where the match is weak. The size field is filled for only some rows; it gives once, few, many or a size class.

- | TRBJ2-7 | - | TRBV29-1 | TGCAGCGTTGAAGGGCAAAGCCACTCCTACGAGCAGTACTTC | CSVEGQSHSYEQYF
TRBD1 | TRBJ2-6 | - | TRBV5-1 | TGCGCCAGCAGCCAGACAGGGCCTTCTGGGGCCAACGTCCTGACTTTC | CASSQTGPSGANVLTF
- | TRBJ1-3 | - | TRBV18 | TGTGCCAGCTTGGACAGCCCCTCTGGAAACACCATATATTTT | CASLDSPSGNTIYF
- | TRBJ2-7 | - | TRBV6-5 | TGTGCCAGCAGCCGAGGGGCTATTAACGAGCAGTACTTC | CASSRGAINEQYF
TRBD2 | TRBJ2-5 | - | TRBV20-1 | TGCAGTGCCCGCCGGGGGGGACAGTACTTC | CSARRGGQYF
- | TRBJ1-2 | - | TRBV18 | TGTGCCAGCTCACCGGCGGGGGTGGATAACTATGGCTACACCTTC | CASSPAGVDNYGYTF
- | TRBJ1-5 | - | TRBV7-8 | TGTGCCAGCAGCCCCCAGCCGGGAGGGAGCAATCAGCCCCAGCATTTT | CASSPQPGGSNQPQHF
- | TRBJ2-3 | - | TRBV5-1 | TGCGCCAGATCGACAGATACGCAGTATTTT | CARSTDTQYF
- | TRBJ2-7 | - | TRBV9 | TGTGCCAGCAGCGTCGTTCCGGCTAGCGATGGGGGGGAGCAGTACTTC | CASSVVPASDGGEQYF
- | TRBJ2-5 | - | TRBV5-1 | TGCGCCAGCAGCTTGGGAGGCGGGGTGGCGGATCAAGAGACCCAGTACTTC | CASSLGGGVADQETQYF
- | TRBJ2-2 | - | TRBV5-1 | TGCGCCAGCAGCCAGAAGGACGCGAACACCGGGGAGCTGTTTTTT | CASSQKDANTGELFF
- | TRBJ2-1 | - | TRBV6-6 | TGTGCCAGCAGTGGGGGGGCAGACCACAATGAGCAGTTCTTC | CASSGGADHNEQFF
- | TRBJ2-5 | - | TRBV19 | TGTGCCAGTAGTGGGGCTACGCTTGGATTAGAGACCCAGTACTTC | CASSGATLGLETQYF
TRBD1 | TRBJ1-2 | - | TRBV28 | TGTGCCAGCAGTTTCAGGGGGGTTGGCTACACCTTC | CASSFRGVGYTF
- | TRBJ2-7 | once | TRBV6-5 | TGTGCCAGCAGTTGGGAAGGTTCCTACGAGCAGTACTTC | CASSWEGSYEQYF
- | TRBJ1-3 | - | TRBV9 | TGTGCCAGCAGCCCGGGGGTTCCTGGAAACACCATATATTTT | CASSPGVPGNTIYF
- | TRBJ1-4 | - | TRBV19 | TGTGCCAGTAGTATGTCGGACAGTAATGAAAAACTGTTTTTT | CASSMSDSNEKLFF
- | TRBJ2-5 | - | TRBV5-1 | TGCGCCAGCAGCATTCCACCACACCAAGAGACCCAGTACTTC | CASSIPPHQETQYF
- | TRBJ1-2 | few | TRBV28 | TGTGCCAGCAGCCCCGGGGCCTATGGCTACACCTTC | CASSPGAYGYTF
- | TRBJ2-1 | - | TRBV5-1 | TGCGCCAGCAGCCACTCAGGCCCCACCTCCTACAATGAGCAGTTCTTC | CASSHSGPTSYNEQFF
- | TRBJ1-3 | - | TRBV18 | TGTGCCAGCTCACCGGCTTGGGGCTTCTCTGGAAACACCATATATTTT | CASSPAWGFSGNTIYF
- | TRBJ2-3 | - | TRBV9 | TGTGCCAGCAGCCCGCAAACCCGGCCCACAGATACGCAGTATTTT | CASSPQTRPTDTQYF